This T cell receptor beta chain was observed in a study of blood T cell repertoires in COVID-19 (dated by TCRdb to the early 2020s). In the study overall: Samples from collaborators originated in the United States, Italy and Spain and spanned both the acute and convalescent phases of COVID-19. Deeply sampled blood TCRbeta repertoires from subjects exposed to, actively infected with, or recovered from COVID-19 were included in the dataset. The samples were drawn from two sources: the first 160 participants of the ongoing ImmuneRACE study, and over 1,000 subjects contributed by 6 global collaborators. A de-identified subject ID, COVID-19 status, age in years and sex were almost always included in the sample metadata. The material from the prospective study consisted of cDNA or gDNA derived from T cells, B-cell-depleted T cells, or PBMCs. Where HLA class I and class II types were available, the types were taken from metadata supplied by the sample provider, not from assay-based typing. A freely available public database, intended as a resource for researchers studying the immune response to SARS-CoV-2, is where the repertoires were released.

The CDR3 measures 12 amino acids from cysteine to phenylalanine. Only CDR3 DNA remains: 36 bases, in frame from the first base. The germline V gene (reference sequence) specifies LNHDA as CDR1 and SQIVND as CDR2. Trimming takes 5 bases from V and 7 bases from J, and the germline ends sit 11 bases apart. The research as a whole found: Clinical and demographic metadata were provided uncurated, with the amount varying by source and participant.

TCRbeta CDR3 regions were amplified from genomic DNA by means of the immunoSEQ Assay, a bias-controlled multiplex PCR. On the study's bioinformatics: The number of nucleated cells in each sample was estimated from the amplification of reference gene primers within the assay. To quantify the absolute abundance of each unique TCRbeta CDR3 rearrangement, sequence reads were collapsed and filtered. For each sample, productive Simpson clonality was calculated as the square root of Simpson's diversity index over productive rearrangements. TCRdb took over this immuneACCESS table, retaining in-frame rearrangements with V and J assigned. Such tables are incomplete; in checked studies, under half of the missing clones stem from an unresolved V gene, and the remainder is unexplained. V and J calls and clone size come straight from that table; D and trimming were deduced from the DNA. The sample contains 150,000 to 200,000 clones, over 70% of them found a single time. The ten largest clones represent 8% to 9.5% of the sample.

On this clone itself: Its antigen is unknown. Within one base of it there is no much larger clone, and no base qualities were kept.

Each collaborating institution followed its own protocols to collect whole blood in K2EDTA tubes. For TCRbeta analysis, collaborators shipped samples in one of three forms: frozen whole blood, isolated PBMCs, or DNA extracted from either of those sample types. What was sequenced was peripheral blood. The receptor's source is a woman at least 80 years old with active or convalescent COVID-19. The chain is made from TRBV19 and TRBJ1-2; confidence is insufficient to name the D gene. The nucleotides are TGTGCCAGTAGTCCCGCCGCGCCTGGCTACACCTTC. Translated, this is CASSPAAPGYTF.